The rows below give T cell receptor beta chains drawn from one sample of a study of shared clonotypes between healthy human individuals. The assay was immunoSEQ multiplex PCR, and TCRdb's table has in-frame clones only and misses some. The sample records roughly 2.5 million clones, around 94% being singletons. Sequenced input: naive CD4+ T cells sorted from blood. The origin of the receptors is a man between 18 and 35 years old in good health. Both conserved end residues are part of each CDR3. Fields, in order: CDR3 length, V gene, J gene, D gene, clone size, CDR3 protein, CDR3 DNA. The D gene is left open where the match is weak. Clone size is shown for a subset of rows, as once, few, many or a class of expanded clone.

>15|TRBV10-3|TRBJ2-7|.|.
CASRFGTEAAYEQYF
TGTGCCTCCCGGTTCGGGACGGAGGCGGCGTACGAGCAGTACTTC
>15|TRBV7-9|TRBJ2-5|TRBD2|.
CASSPSGRLQETQYF
TGTGCCAGCAGCCCTAGCGGGAGGCTACAAGAGACCCAGTACTTC
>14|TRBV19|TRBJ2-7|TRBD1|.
CASSVGQGLYEQYF
TGTGCCAGTAGTGTGGGACAGGGGCTATACGAGCAGTACTTC
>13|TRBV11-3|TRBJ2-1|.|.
CASSPQGAVEQFF
TGTGCCAGCAGCCCCCAGGGAGCCGTTGAGCAGTTCTTC
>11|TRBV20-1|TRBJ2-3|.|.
CSARIGDTQYF
TGCAGTGCCCGTATCGGCGATACGCAGTATTTT
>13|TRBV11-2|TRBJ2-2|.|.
CASAAGHAGELFF
TGTGCCAGCGCAGCCGGACACGCCGGGGAGCTGTTTTTT
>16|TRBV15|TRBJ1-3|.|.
CATSRDLGLPGNTIYF
TGTGCCACCAGCAGAGATCTTGGTTTACCAGGAAACACCATATATTTT
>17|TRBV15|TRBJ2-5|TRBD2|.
CATSRKFLAGGGQTQYF
TGTGCCACCAGCAGAAAATTCCTAGCGGGAGGAGGGCAGACCCAGTACTTC
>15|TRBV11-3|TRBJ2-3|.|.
CASSPQGGGTDTQYF
TGTGCCAGCAGCCCCCAGGGGGGGGGCACAGATACGCAGTATTTT
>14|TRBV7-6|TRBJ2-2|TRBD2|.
CASSQGLDTGELFF
TGTGCCAGCAGCCAGGGACTAGACACCGGGGAGCTGTTTTTT
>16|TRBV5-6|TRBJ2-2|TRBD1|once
CASSIYRGSSTGELFF
TGTGCCAGCAGCATTTACAGGGGGTCCTCCACCGGGGAGCTGTTTTTT
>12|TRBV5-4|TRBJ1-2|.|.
CASSLQGYGYTF
TGTGCCAGCAGCCTACAGGGCTATGGCTACACCTTC
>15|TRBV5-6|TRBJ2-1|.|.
CASSRFRGLRNEQFF
TGTGCCAGCAGCCGTTTCCGGGGGCTTCGGAATGAGCAGTTCTTC
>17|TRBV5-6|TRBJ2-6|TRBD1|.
CASSWDRGSSGANVLTF
TGTGCCAGCAGTTGGGACAGGGGTTCATCTGGGGCCAACGTCCTGACTTTC
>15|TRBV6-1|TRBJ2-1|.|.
CASRVDTSSYNEQFF
TGTGCCAGCAGAGTTGACACGAGCTCCTACAATGAGCAGTTCTTC
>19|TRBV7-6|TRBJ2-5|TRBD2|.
CASSLVGVTSGGLRETQYF
TGTGCCAGCAGCTTAGTAGGTGTGACTAGCGGGGGCCTCAGGGAGACCCAGTACTTC
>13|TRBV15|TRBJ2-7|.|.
CATSRDRGVEQYF
TGTGCCACCAGCAGAGATCGTGGGGTCGAGCAGTACTTC
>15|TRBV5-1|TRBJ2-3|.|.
CASSVGGVSTDTQYF
TGCGCCAGCAGCGTGGGTGGCGTTAGCACAGATACGCAGTATTTT
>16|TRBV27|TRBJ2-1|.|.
CASSLSLSGRNNEQFF
TGTGCCAGCAGTTTATCCCTCAGCGGCCGTAACAATGAGCAGTTCTTC
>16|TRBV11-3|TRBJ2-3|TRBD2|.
CASSSLTSGGTNTQYF
TGTGCCAGCAGCTCCCTCACTAGCGGGGGCACAAATACGCAGTATTTT
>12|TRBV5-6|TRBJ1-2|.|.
CASRGAAYGYTF
TGTGCCAGCCGGGGGGCAGCCTATGGCTACACCTTC
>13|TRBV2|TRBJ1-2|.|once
CASSLGRDRSYTF
TGTGCCAGCAGTTTAGGCAGGGATAGGAGCTACACCTTC
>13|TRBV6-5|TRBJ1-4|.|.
CASRDGANEKLFF
TGTGCCAGCAGGGACGGTGCTAATGAAAAACTGTTTTTT
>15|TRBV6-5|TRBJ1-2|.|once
CAIKRGGVKDYGYTF
TGTGCCATCAAACGGGGGGGTGTTAAGGACTATGGCTACACCTTC
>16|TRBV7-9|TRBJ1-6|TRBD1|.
CASSHHGTGGFVPLHF
TGTGCCAGCAGCCACCACGGGACAGGGGGCTTTGTCCCCCTCCACTTT
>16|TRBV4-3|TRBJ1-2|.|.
CASSQDPRQKPYGYTF
TGCGCCAGCAGCCAAGATCCAAGACAGAAGCCCTATGGCTACACCTTC
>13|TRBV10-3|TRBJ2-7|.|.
CAISDEGTHEQYF
TGTGCCATCAGTGACGAGGGTACCCACGAGCAGTACTTC
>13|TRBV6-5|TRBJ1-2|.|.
CASSPGLPRGYTF
TGTGCCAGCAGTCCGGGTCTTCCTCGCGGCTACACCTTC
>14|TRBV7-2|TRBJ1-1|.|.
CASSSNAEGTEAFF
TGTGCCAGCAGCTCCAACGCCGAGGGAACTGAAGCTTTCTTT
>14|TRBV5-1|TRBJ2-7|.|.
CASSLSGNSYEQYF
TGCGCCAGCAGCTTGTCGGGCAATTCCTACGAGCAGTACTTC
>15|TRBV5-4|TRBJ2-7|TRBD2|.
CASSKEVAGGSEQYF
TGTGCCAGCAGCAAAGAGGTAGCGGGAGGCTCCGAGCAGTACTTC
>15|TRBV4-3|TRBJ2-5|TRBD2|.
CASSQTSGIFETQYF
TGCGCCAGCAGCCAAACTAGCGGGATATTCGAGACCCAGTACTTC
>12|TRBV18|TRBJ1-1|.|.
CASSGTGTEAFF
TGTGCCAGCTCAGGAACGGGGACTGAAGCTTTCTTT
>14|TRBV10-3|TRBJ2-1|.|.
CAISYVGSYNEQFF
TGTGCCATCAGTTACGTGGGGTCCTACAATGAGCAGTTCTTC
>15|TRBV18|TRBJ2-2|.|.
CASSPLFGGPGELFF
TGTGCCAGCTCACCACTTTTCGGGGGACCCGGGGAGCTGTTTTTT
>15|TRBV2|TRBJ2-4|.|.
CASSEGLLAKNIQYF
TGTGCCAGCAGTGAAGGACTACTAGCCAAAAACATTCAGTACTTC
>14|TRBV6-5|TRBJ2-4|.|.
CASSYSGRADIQYF
TGTGCCAGCAGTTACTCTGGCAGGGCGGACATTCAGTACTTC
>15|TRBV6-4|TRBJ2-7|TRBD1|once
CARPYGGQVNYEQYF
TGTGCCAGGCCTTATGGGGGACAGGTTAACTACGAGCAGTACTTC
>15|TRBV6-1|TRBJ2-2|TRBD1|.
CASSDQGALTGELFF
TGTGCCAGCAGTGATCAGGGGGCCCTCACCGGGGAGCTGTTTTTT
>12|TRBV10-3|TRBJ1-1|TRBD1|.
CAIRPGGGEAFF
TGTGCCATCAGGCCAGGGGGAGGGGAAGCTTTCTTT
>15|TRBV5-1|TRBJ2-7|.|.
CASSLEPRSSYEQYF
TGCGCCAGCAGCTTGGAACCCAGGTCCTCCTACGAGCAGTACTTC
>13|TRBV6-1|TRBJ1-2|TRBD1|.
CASSVTGEHGYTF
TGTGCCAGCAGCGTAACAGGGGAACATGGCTACACCTTC